This T cell receptor beta chain emerged from a study of CD8 T cells in ankylosing spondylitis. This clonotype turned up a few times. MiXCR, applied by TCRdb to the 5' RACE reads, yields one record per CDR3 protein. This repertoire shows roughly 170,000 distinct CDR3 sequences, 9.5% to 10% found once; its top ten account for more than 13%. This CDR3 region has 13 residues. The V and J ends lost 5 bases and 7 bases respectively, with 13 bases between them. CDR1 and CDR2 from the germline V gene are SGHKS and YYEKEE (reference sequence). The TCR was taken from a female donor with ankylosing spondylitis or in good health (not recorded which). Source material: blood, either unsorted or a sorted T cell fraction (not recorded which). This chain connects TRBV5-5 to TRBJ2-1; TRBD2 might be the D (6 bases). CDR3 DNA sequence: TGTGCCAGCAGGGCGGGACTCCCTAATGAGCAGTTCTTC. Protein: CASRAGLPNEQFF.